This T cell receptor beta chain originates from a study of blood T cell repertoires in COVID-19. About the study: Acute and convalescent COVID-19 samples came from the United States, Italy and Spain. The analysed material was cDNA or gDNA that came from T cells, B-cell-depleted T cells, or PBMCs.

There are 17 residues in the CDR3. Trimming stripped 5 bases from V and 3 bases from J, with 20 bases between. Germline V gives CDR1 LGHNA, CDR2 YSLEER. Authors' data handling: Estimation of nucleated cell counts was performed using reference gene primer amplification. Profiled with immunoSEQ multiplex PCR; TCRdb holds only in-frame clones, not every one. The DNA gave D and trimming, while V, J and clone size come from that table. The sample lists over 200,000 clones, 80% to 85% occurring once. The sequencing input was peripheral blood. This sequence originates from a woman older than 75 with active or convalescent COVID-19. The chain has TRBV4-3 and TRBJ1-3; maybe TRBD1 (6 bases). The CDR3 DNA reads TGCGCCAGCAGCGCCCACGCCGGCAGGGGAGATGGAAACACCATATATTTT. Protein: CASSAHAGRGDGNTIYF.